Listed below are T cell receptor beta chains from one sample, sequenced in a study of blood T cell repertoires in COVID-19. Clones were read by immunoSEQ multiplex PCR, and TCRdb kept only the in-frame ones, dropping some. The table has under 75,000 clones, more than 80% seen once. The sample was peripheral blood. The receptors here all came from a man aged 50 to 60 with acute or convalescent COVID-19. CDR3s include the opening cysteine and the closing phenylalanine or tryptophan. A D gene is named only where the DNA matches it firmly. Size is stated for part of the rows, as once, few or many counts, or as a class when the clone is expanded.

v_call,clone_size,j_call,d_call,cdr3_aa,cdr3_nt
TRBV11-3,NA,TRBJ2-3,TRBD1,CASSPGQGADTQYF,TGTGCCAGCAGCCCAGGACAGGGGGCAGATACGCAGTATTTT
TRBV29-1,NA,TRBJ1-3,TRBD1,CSTWTGDSGNTIYF,TGCAGCACTTGGACAGGGGACTCTGGAAACACCATATATTTT
TRBV6-2/TRBV6-3,NA,TRBJ2-5,NA,CASSYLAYQETQYF,TGTGCCAGCAGTTACTTAGCGTACCAAGAGACCCAGTACTTC
TRBV6-2/TRBV6-3,NA,TRBJ1-1,NA,CASSPWGPETEAFF,TGTGCCAGCAGTCCCTGGGGGCCTGAGACTGAAGCTTTCTTT
TRBV28,NA,TRBJ1-2,NA,CASSLWEDSNYGYTF,TGTGCCAGCAGTTTATGGGAGGACAGCAACTATGGCTACACCTTC
TRBV6-2/TRBV6-3,NA,TRBJ2-3,TRBD2,CASSYGALAGAVDTQYF,TGTGCCAGCAGTTACGGAGCGCTAGCGGGAGCGGTAGATACGCAGTATTTT
TRBV7-6,NA,TRBJ2-1,TRBD2,CASSRRLAGESYNEQFF,TGTGCCAGCAGCCGCCGACTAGCGGGAGAATCCTACAATGAGCAGTTCTTC
TRBV29-1,NA,TRBJ1-6,NA,CSVATGLQNSPLHF,TGCAGCGTTGCCACAGGGTTGCAGAATTCACCCCTCCACTTT
TRBV7-2,NA,TRBJ1-1,TRBD1,CASSRQGAVNTEAFF,TGTGCCAGCAGCAGACAGGGGGCGGTGAACACTGAAGCTTTCTTT
TRBV7-9,NA,TRBJ1-1,NA,CASMGRGYTEAFF,TGTGCCAGCATGGGCCGGGGATACACTGAAGCTTTCTTT
TRBV6-5,NA,TRBJ2-3,TRBD2,CASRASGRGTDTQYF,TGTGCCAGCAGGGCTAGCGGGAGAGGCACAGATACGCAGTATTTT
TRBV6-5,NA,TRBJ1-2,NA,CASSFRVRDYGYTF,TGTGCCAGCAGTTTCAGGGTTAGGGACTATGGCTACACCTTC
TRBV5-6,NA,TRBJ2-3,TRBD1,CASSPGQGFTDTQYF,TGTGCCAGCAGCCCGGGACAGGGGTTTACAGATACGCAGTATTTT
TRBV6-1,NA,TRBJ1-4,NA,CASSEGWGMDEKLFF,TGTGCCAGCAGTGAAGGGTGGGGCATGGATGAAAAACTGTTTTTT
TRBV5-1,once,TRBJ1-2,NA,CASSPEVGNYGYTF,TGCGCCAGCAGCCCGGAGGTGGGCAACTATGGCTACACCTTC
TRBV5-6,NA,TRBJ1-6,NA,CASSHRTGTYNSPLHF,TGTGCCAGCAGCCACAGGACCGGGACATATAATTCACCCCTCCACTTT
TRBV19,NA,TRBJ2-5,NA,CASSAIQGYQETQYF,TGTGCCAGTAGTGCCATACAGGGATACCAAGAGACCCAGTACTTC
TRBV28,NA,TRBJ2-5,TRBD2,CASSLSSASGRVQETQYF,TGTGCCAGCAGTTTATCGTCGGCTAGCGGGAGGGTGCAAGAGACCCAGTACTTC
TRBV7-9,NA,TRBJ1-2,NA,CASSLARGLYGYTF,TGTGCCAGCAGCTTAGCCCGGGGGTTATATGGCTACACCTTC
TRBV9,once,TRBJ2-1,TRBD2,CASSPVGSGRGRYNEQFF,TGTGCCAGCAGCCCGGTGGGTAGCGGGAGGGGGAGATACAATGAGCAGTTCTTC
TRBV4-3,NA,TRBJ1-6,NA,CASSQVFPSGLNSPLHF,TGCGCCAGCAGCCAAGTGTTCCCCTCCGGACTGAATTCACCCCTCCACTTT
TRBV3-1/TRBV3-2,once,TRBJ1-1,NA,CASSQPQGGTEAFF,TGTGCCAGCAGCCAGCCACAGGGAGGGACTGAAGCTTTCTTT
TRBV2,NA,TRBJ1-4,TRBD1,CASAEDRGEEKLFF,TGTGCCAGCGCCGAGGACAGGGGGGAAGAAAAACTGTTTTTT
TRBV27,NA,TRBJ2-1,TRBD2,CASSSNRGTNYNEQFF,TGTGCCAGCAGTTCAAACCGGGGGACTAACTACAATGAGCAGTTCTTC
TRBV6-5,NA,TRBJ2-3,TRBD2,CASSYWPPSGTDTQYF,TGTGCCAGCAGTTACTGGCCGCCTAGCGGGACAGATACGCAGTATTTT
TRBV4-3,NA,TRBJ1-1,TRBD1,CASSTEQGAPATEAFF,TGCGCCAGCAGCACCGAACAGGGGGCGCCGGCGACTGAAGCTTTCTTT
TRBV11-2,NA,TRBJ1-1,NA,CASSLGSTLEEAFF,TGTGCCAGCAGCTTAGGATCGACGCTAGAGGAAGCTTTCTTT
TRBV7-2,once,TRBJ2-3,NA,CASTREAGPTDTQYF,TGTGCCAGCACCCGTGAGGCGGGGCCCACAGATACGCAGTATTTT
TRBV10-3,NA,TRBJ2-7,NA,CAISESNGAYEQYF,TGTGCCATCAGTGAGTCGAACGGAGCATACGAGCAGTACTTC
TRBV4-1,NA,TRBJ2-1,TRBD1,CASSQDSRDRGWSRTYNEQFF,TGCGCCAGCAGCCAGGACTCCCGGGACAGGGGGTGGTCTCGGACCTACAATGAGCAGTTCTTC
TRBV25-1,NA,TRBJ2-2,NA,CASSEYGPNTGELFF,TGTGCCAGCAGTGAATATGGCCCGAACACCGGGGAGCTGTTTTTT
TRBV9,NA,TRBJ1-5,TRBD1,CASSNTGVKGQPQHF,TGTGCCAGCAGCAACACAGGGGTTAAGGGGCAGCCCCAGCATTTT
TRBV28,few,TRBJ1-2,NA,CASENEGGPYGYTF,TGTGCCAGCGAAAATGAGGGCGGTCCCTATGGCTACACCTTC
TRBV7-9,NA,TRBJ2-1,TRBD2,CASSSPGLAGVNEQFF,TGTGCCAGCAGCTCACCGGGACTAGCGGGAGTCAATGAGCAGTTCTTC
TRBV9,NA,TRBJ2-7,TRBD2,CASSVEPSGTYEQYF,TGTGCCAGCAGCGTAGAACCTAGCGGAACCTACGAGCAGTACTTC
TRBV5-4,NA,TRBJ2-5,NA,CASSLFAAETQYF,TGTGCCAGCAGCTTGTTCGCTGCGGAGACCCAGTACTTC
TRBV28,NA,TRBJ1-2,TRBD1,CASSRPETGGVLWGYTF,TGTGCCAGCAGCCGGCCAGAGACAGGGGGCGTCCTGTGGGGCTACACCTTC
TRBV11-2,NA,TRBJ1-3,NA,CASSLGLSGNTIYF,TGTGCCAGCAGCTTGGGACTCTCTGGAAACACCATATATTTT
TRBV7-2,NA,TRBJ2-2,NA,CASSANTWTQNTGELFF,TGTGCCAGCAGCGCGAATACCTGGACACAAAACACCGGGGAGCTGTTTTTT
TRBV28,NA,TRBJ1-6,NA,CASRQQGYRSPLHF,TGTGCCAGCAGACAACAGGGCTATCGTTCACCCCTCCACTTT
TRBV9,NA,TRBJ2-2,TRBD2,CASSVGTSGSGTGELFF,TGTGCCAGCAGCGTAGGGACTAGCGGGAGTGGAACCGGGGAGCTGTTTTTT
TRBV18,NA,TRBJ2-1,TRBD2,CASSRISGSSHEQFF,TGTGCCAGCTCCCGCATTAGCGGGAGCTCGCATGAGCAGTTCTTC
TRBV4-3,NA,TRBJ2-1,NA,CASSQDKIRGEQFF,TGCGCCAGCAGCCAAGATAAGATTCGGGGAGAGCAGTTCTTC
TRBV7-9,NA,TRBJ1-4,TRBD1,CASSLRTGSDEKLFF,TGTGCCAGCAGCTTGCGGACAGGGAGTGATGAAAAACTGTTTTTT
TRBV6-6,NA,TRBJ2-1,NA,CASSPGSYNEQFF,TGTGCCAGCAGTCCAGGGTCCTACAATGAGCAGTTCTTC
TRBV14,few,TRBJ2-3,NA,CASSQDYGGLRRDTQYF,TGTGCCAGCAGCCAAGATTACGGCGGGCTACGTAGGGATACGCAGTATTTT
TRBV29-1,NA,TRBJ2-5,NA,CSVDSPGVETQYF,TGCAGCGTTGACTCCCCGGGGGTGGAGACCCAGTACTTC
TRBV28,NA,TRBJ1-4,TRBD1,CASSTRDRGLTNEKLFF,TGTGCCAGCAGTACCCGGGACAGGGGGCTTACTAATGAAAAACTGTTTTTT
TRBV6-2/TRBV6-3,NA,TRBJ2-3,NA,CASSLSETDTQYF,TGTGCCAGCAGTCTCAGTGAAACAGATACGCAGTATTTT
TRBV18,once,TRBJ2-5,NA,CASSPGTLGRETQYF,TGTGCCAGCTCACCCGGGACTTTGGGGAGAGAGACCCAGTACTTC
TRBV19,once,TRBJ2-7,TRBD1,CASSPGQGVHEQYF,TGTGCCAGTAGTCCGGGACAGGGTGTCCACGAGCAGTACTTC
TRBV28,NA,TRBJ2-1,TRBD2,CASRDPGLAGYNEQFF,TGTGCCAGCAGAGACCCGGGACTAGCGGGCTACAATGAGCAGTTCTTC